Below, 27 T cell receptor beta chains from the same sample are listed, as sequenced in a study of shared clonotypes between healthy human individuals. Only in-frame clones appear in the TCRdb table, and some are missing; sequencing was by immunoSEQ multiplex PCR. The sample includes more than 2 million clones, almost 96% of them seen just once. Sequencing was done on a sample of naive CD4+ T cells sorted from blood. Specified subset: CD45RA+ positively selected. Receptors were obtained from a man aged 18 to 30 in good health.

The chain joins TRBV7-2 to TRBJ2-5; 13 bases fit TRBD2. This CDR3 comprises 15 residues. CDR1 and CDR2 (germline): SGHTA, FQGNSA. V shed 8 bases, J shed 4 bases, and the junction held 7 bases outside the gene matches. CDR3 protein: CASFRTSGSGETQYF. The DNA of the CDR3 is TGTGCCAGCTTCCGGACTAGCGGGAGTGGAGAGACCCAGTACTTC. The full variable domain, rest sourced from reference TRBV7-2 and TRBJ2-5, is GAGVSQSPSNKVTEKGKDVELRCDPISGHTALYWYRQSLGQGLEFLIYFQGNSAPDKSGLPSDRFSAERTGGSVSTLTIQRTQQEDSAVYLCASFRTSGSGETQYFGPGTRLLVL.

The chain employs TRBV7-2 and TRBJ2-1; 10 positions agree with TRBD2. After removal of 2 bases from V and 6 bases from J, the junction contained 13 bases not matched to a gene. The germline V gene encodes CDR1 SGHTA and CDR2 FQGNSA. The CDR3 is 18 residues long. DNA for the CDR3: TGTGCCAGCAGCTTACCTAGCGGGAGTTATGTGTCTCTCAATGAGCAGTTCTTC. Translating gives CASSLPSGSYVSLNEQFF.

The rearrangement uses TRBV6-5 and TRBJ1-1; no firm D call. Germline CDR1 reads MNHEY; CDR2 reads SVGAGI. The CDR3 totals 13 residues. Trimming shortened V by 7 bases and J by 1 base, and 10 bases separated the two germline ends. CDR3 loop: CASKKTSNTEAFF. In nucleotides, the CDR3 is TGTGCCAGCAAAAAAACATCGAACACTGAAGCTTTCTTT.

This clone was detected only once. The chain recombines TRBV9 with TRBJ1-5; D is uncertain. Germline-derived CDR1 and CDR2 are SGDLS and YYNGEE. V lost 4 bases and J lost 0, with 14 bases in between. This CDR3 comprises 16 residues. CDR3 DNA: TGTGCCAGCAGCCCCCTAAGGTCCGATAGCAATCAGCCCCAGCATTTT. Translating it yields CASSPLRSDSNQPQHF.

The chain couples TRBV19 to TRBJ2-1, with TRBD2 matching 11 bases. V was clipped by 9 bases and J by 5 bases; unmatched bases: 6. The CDR3 length is 14 residues. Germline values: CDR1 LNHDA, CDR2 SQIVND (reference sequence). The CDR3 sequence: CASRISGGDNEQFF. CDR3 nucleotides: TGTGCCAGCCGGATTAGCGGGGGGGACAATGAGCAGTTCTTC.

The chain carries TRBV30 and TRBJ2-3, with no clear D. V was shortened by 1 base and J by 5 bases, with 7 bases between the two germline ends. The length of the CDR3 is 12 residues. The germline V gene encodes CDR1 GTSNPN and CDR2 SVGIG (reference sequence). In nucleotides, the CDR3 is TGTGCCTGGAGTGCCTTAAGAGATACGCAGTATTTT. As protein: CAWSALRDTQYF.

In nucleotides, the CDR3 is TGTGCCAGCAGCAATGAGGGGGGCAATCAGCCCCAGCATTTT. Amino acids: CASSNEGGNQPQHF. The V gene is TRBV7-9, the J gene TRBJ1-5, with a tentative D call TRBD1 (6 bases). The CDR3 spans 14 residues. CDR1 and CDR2 from the germline V gene are SEHNR and FQNEAQ (reference sequence). V dropped 5 bases and J dropped 2 bases, with 10 bases sitting between them. Looking up the rest from reference TRBV7-9 and TRBJ1-5 gives the full variable domain: DTGVSQNPRHKITKRGQNVTFRCDPISEHNRLYWYRQTLGQGPEFLTYFQNEAQLEKSRLLSDRFSAERPKGSFSTLEIQRTEQGDSAMYLCASSNEGGNQPQHFGDGTRLSIL.

The J gene is TRBJ1-4, the V gene TRBV29-1; D gene uncertain. Germline V lookup: CDR1 SQVTM, CDR2 ANQGSEA. The length of the CDR3 is 14 residues. Trimming removed 5 bases at V and 3 bases at J, with 13 bases between. The CDR3 loop reads CSVMGRLSNEKLFF. The CDR3 DNA is TGCAGCGTTATGGGGAGGCTTTCTAATGAAAAACTGTTTTTT.

The chain is built from TRBV7-9 and TRBJ1-3; tentatively, D is TRBD1 (6 bases). The CDR3 is 16 residues long. From germline, CDR1 is SEHNR and CDR2 FQNEAQ (reference sequence). The germline V and J ends were trimmed by 4 bases and 0 bases, with 13 bases remaining between them. The CDR3 region is CASSSAGAYSGNTIYF. The CDR3 DNA reads TGTGCCAGCAGCTCCGCGGGGGCCTACTCTGGAAACACCATATATTTT.

In its sample, this clone was seen once. Within the sample, other DNA sequences also encode this same CDR3. The CDR3 DNA reads TGTGCCAGCTCACCACCTAGCAAGACAGATACGCAGTATTTT. It is translated as CASSPPSKTDTQYF. The V and J genes are TRBV18 and TRBJ2-3; no reliable D call. CDR1 KGHSH and CDR2 LQKENI come from the germline V gene. Trimming cost V 0 bases and J 3 bases, with 7 bases left between them. The CDR3 has 14 amino acids.

The chain recombines TRBV10-3 with TRBJ2-5, with D tentatively TRBD1 or TRBD2 (5 bases each). Germline CDR1 and CDR2: ENHRY and SYGVKD. CDR3 length: 13 amino acids. Deletions cut 10 bases from V and 5 bases from J, with 17 bases between. DNA for the CDR3: TGTGCCACAAGGGCGAGGGGTATGGAGACCCAGTACTTC. This gives the protein CATRARGMETQYF.

The chain is built from TRBV6-1 and TRBJ1-2; TRBD1 aligns across 8 bases. The J segment lost 7 bases and the V segment lost 2 bases, leaving 3 bases of the junction unmatched. The CDR3 contains 13 residues. CDR1 is MNHNS, CDR2 SASEGT, per germline. The CDR3 protein is CASSETGGSGYTF. The CDR3 DNA is TGTGCCAGCAGTGAAACAGGGGGAAGTGGCTACACCTTC.

The V call is TRBV12-5, the J call TRBJ2-7, with 10 positions matching TRBD1. The CDR3 covers 15 residues. Unmatched junction bases numbered 5, after V lost 6 bases and J lost 0 bases. Germline V gives CDR1 LGHNT, CDR2 FRNRAP. Here the CDR3 DNA reads TGTGCTAGTGGGCTAGGACAGGGGGTCTCCTACGAGCAGTACTTC. Encoded protein: CASGLGQGVSYEQYF.

V is TRBV11-2 and J is TRBJ1-1; tentatively, D is TRBD1 (6 bases). V dropped 5 bases and J dropped 2 bases, with 18 bases sitting between them. CDR3 length: 16 residues. Per the germline V gene, CDR1 is SGHAT and CDR2 is FQNNGV. The CDR3 protein is CASSKGGVGINTEAFF. DNA of the CDR3: TGTGCCAGCAGCAAGGGGGGCGTAGGGATTAACACTGAAGCTTTCTTT.

Notes on this clone: The junction departs from the called germline gene at one end, perhaps through a read error. The chain recombines TRBV7-7 with TRBJ2-6; 7 nucleotides align to TRBD2. CDR3 size: 12 residues. Germline CDR1 reads SSHAT; CDR2 reads FNYEAQ (reference sequence). CDR3 sequence: CASSSLGNPSGF. The CDR3 coding sequence is TGTGCTAGCAGCTCGCTAGGGAATCCTAGCGGATTT.

The chain recombines TRBV11-2 with TRBJ1-2; 8 nucleotides match TRBD1. V dropped 4 bases and J dropped 6; count of bases not matched to a gene: 1. This CDR3 is 12 amino acids long. CDR1 and CDR2 (germline): SGHAT, FQNNGV. In DNA form, the CDR3 reads TGTGCCAGCAGCTCGACAGGGGATGGCTACACCTTC. Its translation: CASSSTGDGYTF.

This chain uses TRBV30 with TRBJ2-1, with D possibly TRBD2 on 5 matching bases. Looked up from germline, CDR1 is GTSNPN and CDR2 is SVGIG (reference sequence). The CDR3 has 17 amino acids. Trimming shortened V by 1 base and J by 3 bases, and 19 bases separated the two germline ends. In DNA, the CDR3 is TGTGCCTGGAGTGACCGCGCCGGGCACCGGGGCTACAATGAGCAGTTCTTC. It specifies CAWSDRAGHRGYNEQFF.

The sample holds one count of this clone. V gene TRBV6-1 combines with J gene TRBJ2-7; unclear D gene. The CDR3 loop spans 15 amino acids. Germline CDR1 MNHNS, CDR2 SASEGT. Trimming removed 2 bases at V and 4 bases at J, with 15 bases between. The CDR3 loop reads CASSEMGLPPYEQYF. Written as DNA, the CDR3 is TGTGCCAGCAGTGAAATGGGCCTCCCACCGTACGAGCAGTACTTC.

The chain combines TRBV4-1 with TRBJ2-2; TRBD2 matches at 7 bases. The junction had 7 bases not matched to a gene; V was cut back by 2 bases and J by 4 bases. In germline, CDR1 is MGHRA, CDR2 YSYEKL. The CDR3 length is 16 residues. CDR3 nucleotide sequence: TGCGCCAGCAGCCAAAGGGCGGCTAGCGGCACCGGGGAGCTGTTTTTT. Amino acid sequence: CASSQRAASGTGELFF.

Comment on this clone: The identical CDR3 is also encoded by other nucleotide sequences in the sample. The chain combines TRBV6-1 with TRBJ2-7; possibly TRBD1 for D (5 bases). CDR1 MNHNS and CDR2 SASEGT come from the germline V gene. V was cut by 1 base and J by 2 bases, with 6 bases left in between. This CDR3 spans 13 amino acids. CDR3 sequence: CASSEEGPYEQYF. DNA for the CDR3: TGTGCCAGCAGTGAAGAGGGGCCCTACGAGCAGTACTTC.

The gene calls are TRBV9 and TRBJ2-7, with unresolved D. V was pared by 0 bases and J by 3 bases, with 16 bases between. Germline V gene data show CDR1 as SGDLS and CDR2 as YYNGEE. This CDR3 comprises 16 residues. CDR3 loop: CASSVEGDCKGYEQYF. CDR3 in DNA: TGTGCCAGCAGCGTAGAAGGTGACTGCAAGGGCTACGAGCAGTACTTC.

The rearrangement links TRBV7-2 to TRBJ2-7, with D possibly TRBD1 on 5 matching bases. Between the trimmed V and J ends, which lost 1 base and 7 bases, there was a span of 20 bases. This CDR3 spans 16 amino acids. CDR1 SGHTA and CDR2 FQGNSA come from the germline V gene. The CDR3 reads CASSLERVGSHREQYF. The CDR3 coding sequence is TGTGCCAGCAGCTTAGAACGGGTGGGCTCACACAGGGAGCAGTACTTC.

The chain combines TRBV2 with TRBJ1-5; no definite D call. Germline V gene data show CDR1 as SNHLY and CDR2 as FYNNEI. Trimming removed 6 bases from V and 3 bases from J, with 15 bases in between. The CDR3 runs to 15 residues. Here the CDR3 reads CASRARTGANQPQHF. Here the CDR3 DNA reads TGTGCCAGCAGGGCGCGGACGGGCGCCAATCAGCCCCAGCATTTT.

This chain uses TRBV30 with TRBJ2-5; the D gene is possibly TRBD2 (7 bases). The CDR3 is made up of 14 amino acids. CDR1 is GTSNPN, CDR2 SVGIG, per germline (reference sequence). The V and J ends lost 3 bases and 5 bases respectively, with 16 bases between them. The CDR3 is CAWSPRGGGETQYF. The CDR3 DNA is TGTGCCTGGAGCCCGAGAGGGGGAGGGGAGACCCAGTACTTC.

The V and J genes are TRBV10-3 and TRBJ2-4; D is unresolved. Trimming cost V 0 bases and J 7 bases, with 4 bases left between them. The CDR3 has 12 residues. From germline, CDR1 is ENHRY and CDR2 SYGVKD. The CDR3 sequence is CAISESGNIQYF. CDR3 bases: TGTGCCATCAGTGAGTCTGGGAACATTCAGTACTTC.

The rearrangement links TRBV5-1 to TRBJ2-4; TRBD1 might be the D (6 bases). CDR3 length equals 14 residues. Germline CDR1 is SGHRS and CDR2 is YFSETQ. V lost 0 bases and J 8 bases, leaving 12 bases between the germline ends. CDR3 nucleotides: TGCGCCAGCAGCTTGGACCCACAGGGAGACATTCAGTACTTC. Translating gives CASSLDPQGDIQYF.

Written as DNA, the CDR3 is TGTGCCAGCAGCGTAGCCTCGGACAGTCCACGGTTGAACATTCAGTACTTC. Its protein product is CASSVASDSPRLNIQYF. The rearrangement joins TRBV9 to TRBJ2-4, with D possibly being TRBD1 (6 bases). CDR1 SGDLS and CDR2 YYNGEE come from the germline V gene. Deletions cut 0 bases from V and 7 bases from J, with 20 bases between. This CDR3 has 17 amino acids.